The 25 T cell receptor beta chains reported below all come from one sample, sequenced in a study of cytomegalovirus exposure and HLA in healthy donors. Use of 60 Vbeta and 13 Jbeta primers characterized the PCR. Profiling relied on immunoSEQ multiplex PCR, and the TCRdb table lists in-frame clones only, not all of them. The sample includes 150,000 to 200,000 clones, 80% to 85% seen only once; the top ten take around 1.7%. Material for sequencing was PBMCs. The receptors stem from a woman between 18 and 29 years old in good health and CMV-seronegative.

The chain employs TRBV6-5 and TRBJ2-2; no firm D call. The CDR3 extends over 13 amino acids. Per germline, CDR1 MNHEY and CDR2 SVGAGI. Trimming shortened V by 6 bases and J by 2 bases, and 7 bases separated the two germline ends. The CDR3 region has the DNA TGTGCCAGCAGGCGAGGAAACACCGGGGAGCTGTTTTTT. Protein sequence: CASRRGNTGELFF.

This sequence joins TRBV6-1 and TRBJ2-7, with 7 nucleotides matching TRBD1. CDR3 length equals 15 residues. Germline CDR1 reads MNHNS; CDR2 reads SASEGT. The V and J ends lost 6 bases and 4 bases, in that order; junction bases with no gene match: 12. Written as DNA, the CDR3 is TGTGCCAGCAGCCCCTTAGAGGGGGCCCGTTACGAGCAGTACTTC. This encodes CASSPLEGARYEQYF.

J is TRBJ2-1 and V is TRBV6-6; 7 nucleotides agree with TRBD1. Germline CDR1 MNHNY, CDR2 SVGAGI (reference sequence). Losses at the gene ends were 7 bases for V and 1 base for J; bases not matched to a gene: 7. There are 15 residues in the CDR3. The CDR3 here is CASTGQLKSYNEQFF. The CDR3 DNA is TGTGCCAGCACGGGACAGCTCAAGTCCTACAATGAGCAGTTCTTC.

In nucleotides, the CDR3 is TGTGCCAGCAGCTTAGTGGAGGCGGCCGAGTACCAAGAGACCCAGTACTTC. This sequence encodes CASSLVEAAEYQETQYF. This rearrangement joins TRBV7-6 to TRBJ2-5; maybe TRBD2 (5 bases). Per the germline V gene, CDR1 is SGHVS and CDR2 is FNYEAQ. The V gene lost 1 base and the J gene lost 0 bases, with 15 bases spanning the gap. This CDR3 has 17 residues.

J is TRBJ2-1 and V is TRBV19; TRBD2 matches at 9 bases. V trimming: 6 bases; J trimming: 7 bases; junction bases outside the gene matches: 7. The germline gives CDR1 LNHDA, CDR2 SQIVND (reference sequence). This CDR3 spans 14 amino acids. In DNA form, the CDR3 reads TGTGCCAGTAGCCTTCTAGCGGGAAGGAATGAGCAGTTCTTC. It translates to CASSLLAGRNEQFF.

The chain is built from TRBV4-1 and TRBJ2-1; D is uncertain. Germline V gene data show CDR1 as MGHRA and CDR2 as YSYEKL. CDR3 length equals 11 residues. V lost 3 bases, J lost 16 bases, and 13 bases lay in between. The CDR3: CASSHDKTTFF. For the CDR3, the DNA is TGCGCCAGCAGCCACGATAAAACGACTTTCTTC.

The J gene is TRBJ2-7, the V gene TRBV5-8; 7 nucleotides align to TRBD2. J gave up 5 bases and V 4 bases, and 9 bases lay outside the gene matches. Germline CDR1 SGHTS, CDR2 YDEGEE. The CDR3 is 14 residues long. CDR3 loop: CASSPGRTRNEQYF. The CDR3 nucleotides are TGTGCCAGCAGCCCGGGAAGGACTAGGAACGAGCAGTACTTC.

This rearrangement joins TRBV7-9 to TRBJ2-7, with 8 bases aligning to TRBD2. This CDR3 has 12 amino acids. The junction had 5 bases not matched to a gene; V was cut back by 6 bases and J by 7 bases. Germline CDR1 and CDR2: SEHNR and FQNEAQ (reference sequence). CDR3 protein: CASRPLAGEQYF. In nucleotides, the CDR3 is TGTGCCAGCAGACCCTTAGCGGGAGAGCAGTACTTC.

The CDR3 bases are TGTGCCAGCTCACCATCGGGGAAACACACTGAAGCTTTCTTT. Translation gives CASSPSGKHTEAFF. This chain uses TRBV18 with TRBJ1-1, with D uncertain. CDR3 size: 14 residues. Looked up from germline, CDR1 is KGHSH and CDR2 is LQKENI. Trimming pared 2 bases from V and 3 bases from J, leaving 10 bases between.

The gene calls are TRBV18 and TRBJ2-7; D is uncertain. The germline V and J ends were trimmed by 1 base and 7 bases, with 14 bases remaining between them. The CDR3 loop spans 14 amino acids. From germline, CDR1 is KGHSH and CDR2 LQKENI. The CDR3, as DNA: TGTGCCAGCTCACCACAAGAAAGCTACGTGGAGCAGTACGTC. The encoded protein is CASSPQESYVEQYV.

The chain couples TRBV6-1 to TRBJ1-2, with TRBD1 matching over 8 bases. Looked up from germline, CDR1 is MNHNS and CDR2 is SASEGT. V lost 4 bases and J lost 7; bases outside the gene matches: 8. The CDR3 length is 14 residues. CDR3 sequence: CASSASQGARGYTF. The CDR3 DNA reads as TGTGCCAGCAGTGCGAGCCAGGGGGCGCGTGGCTACACCTTC.

The J gene is TRBJ2-6, the V gene TRBV11-2; D unclear. Trimming removed 2 bases from V and 2 bases from J, with 7 bases in between. The germline V gene has CDR1 SGHAT and CDR2 FQNNGV. The CDR3 spans 15 residues. In nucleotides, the CDR3 is TGTGCCAGCAGCTTATCTTTTCCTGGGGCCAACGTCCTGACTTTC. As protein: CASSLSFPGANVLTF.

V and J are TRBV7-2 and TRBJ2-5; 13 bases line up with TRBD2. Trimming at V came to 1 base and at J to 2 bases, leaving 4 bases not matched to a gene. Germline values: CDR1 SGHTA, CDR2 FQGNSA. CDR3 size: 17 residues. The CDR3: CASSLGPTSGGQETQYF. The CDR3 nucleotides read TGTGCCAGCAGCTTAGGTCCGACTAGCGGGGGGCAAGAGACCCAGTACTTC. The variable domain in full, completed from reference TRBV7-2 and TRBJ2-5, reads GAGVSQSPSNKVTEKGKDVELRCDPISGHTALYWYRQSLGQGLEFLIYFQGNSAPDKSGLPSDRFSAERTGGSVSTLTIQRTQQEDSAVYLCASSLGPTSGGQETQYFGPGTRLLVL.

The chain uses TRBV10-1 and TRBJ2-1; 8 positions match TRBD2. The germline V gene encodes CDR1 WNHNN and CDR2 SYGVQD (reference sequence). The CDR3 totals 14 residues. Unmatched junction bases numbered 8, after V lost 5 bases and J lost 8 bases. The DNA of the CDR3 is TGCGCCAGCAGTTCGAGCGGGAGTCACGATGAGCAGTTCTTC. Amino acids: CASSSSGSHDEQFF.

V gene TRBV9 combines with J gene TRBJ2-1, with unresolved D. Trimming took off 0 bases at V and 12 bases at J, with 13 bases between the two ends. The germline CDR1 and CDR2 sequences are SGDLS and YYNGEE. The CDR3 sequence is 13 residues long. The DNA for the CDR3 is TGTGCCAGCAGCGTAGGAGAAGACTTCGGGCAGTTCTTC. Encoded protein: CASSVGEDFGQFF.

This CDR3 is CASSLIRGDIYEQYF. CDR3 DNA sequence: TGTGCCAGCAGTTTGATCCGGGGAGACATCTACGAGCAGTACTTC. V usage is TRBV27 and J usage is TRBJ2-5; possibly TRBD2 for D (5 bases). The DNA end is a closer match to TRBJ2-7, so the J assignment may be wrong. The CDR3 runs to 15 residues. Germline V gene lookup returns CDR1 MNHEY and CDR2 SMNVEV (reference sequence).

Regarding this clone: In the same sample, other DNA sequences code for this CDR3. V and J are TRBV18 and TRBJ1-4; 9 bases fit TRBD1. V gave up 1 base and J gave up 8 bases; unmatched junction bases: 8. From germline, CDR1 is KGHSH and CDR2 LQKENI. The CDR3 length is 16 residues. CDR3 loop: CASSPQDRGRNEKLFF. The CDR3 DNA is TGTGCCAGCTCACCACAGGACAGGGGTCGTAACGAAAAACTGTTTTTT.

This rearrangement joins TRBV4-3 to TRBJ2-5; 8 bases align to TRBD2. The germline CDR1 and CDR2 sequences are LGHNA and YSLEER. This CDR3 region has 15 residues. V dropped 3 bases and J dropped 5; count of bases not matched to a gene: 8. Here the CDR3 DNA reads TGCGCCAGCAGCCATTCAGCGGGAGAGGGGGAGACCCAGTACTTC. As protein: CASSHSAGEGETQYF.

J is TRBJ2-7 and V is TRBV10-3, with 13 bases matching TRBD2. With V trimmed by 6 bases and J by 1 base, 0 bases remained unmatched. The CDR3 has 14 residues. CDR1 ENHRY and CDR2 SYGVKD come from the germline V gene. CDR3 coding DNA: TGTGCCATCAGGGGACTAGCGGGATCCTACGAGCAGTACTTC. Translation: CAIRGLAGSYEQYF.

The rearrangement joins TRBV19 to TRBJ1-1; D is uncertain. Germline CDR1 reads LNHDA; CDR2 reads SQIVND (reference sequence). Trimming cost V 3 bases and J 1 base, with 9 bases left between them. The CDR3 has 14 residues. This CDR3 is CASSIDGENTEAFF. For the CDR3, the DNA is TGTGCCAGTAGTATCGACGGGGAGAACACTGAAGCTTTCTTT.

The rearrangement joins TRBV5-1 to TRBJ2-7; no clear D. The CDR3 extends over 13 amino acids. The V gene lost 1 base and the J gene lost 4 bases, with 9 bases spanning the gap. CDR1 is SGHRS, CDR2 YFSETQ, per germline. The CDR3 reads CASSLSSGYEQYF. The CDR3 DNA reads TGCGCCAGCAGCTTGAGTTCGGGTTACGAGCAGTACTTC.

This clone was found once. Other DNA sequences in this specimen translate into the identical CDR3. The chain is built from TRBV7-2 and TRBJ1-6, with 8 bases matching TRBD1. CDR1 is SGHTA and CDR2 is FQGNSA in the germline V gene. This CDR3 is built from 15 residues. The V gene end was trimmed by 1 base and the J gene end by 7 bases; junction bases not matched to a gene: 3. CDR3 amino acids: CASSLGTGYNSPLHF. The CDR3 DNA is TGTGCCAGCAGCTTAGGGACAGGGTACAATTCACCCCTCCACTTT.

This chain uses TRBV16 with TRBJ2-7; 8 positions agree with TRBD1. Germline V gives CDR1 KGHSY, CDR2 FQNENV. The length of the CDR3 is 16 residues. V lost 0 bases, J lost 5 bases, and 9 bases stayed unmatched. CDR3 loop: CASSQSRGAGGNEQYV. CDR3 nucleotide sequence: TGTGCCAGCAGCCAATCGAGAGGCGCAGGGGGCAACGAGCAGTACGTC.

This chain connects TRBV5-1 to TRBJ1-2; D is ambiguous. V lost 0 bases to trimming and J lost 1 base, with 4 bases between them. This CDR3 contains 13 residues. The germline V gene has CDR1 SGHRS and CDR2 YFSETQ. As DNA, the CDR3 is TGCGCCAGCAGCTTGGACGGTAACTATGGCTACACCTTC. Translating it yields CASSLDGNYGYTF.

This clone was recorded only once. The chain carries TRBV7-9 and TRBJ1-2, with D perhaps matching TRBD1 (5 bases). The CDR3 has 14 amino acids. Germline V gives CDR1 SEHNR, CDR2 FQNEAQ (reference sequence). V was pared by 5 bases and J by 6 bases, with 16 bases between. CDR3 DNA sequence: TGTGCCAGCAGCCAGAGGAGGGGCTTTGATGGCTACACCTTC. It translates to CASSQRRGFDGYTF.